The subject of this entry is one T cell receptor (beta chain). Its antigen remains unidentified. Time point noted: patch test 1, 2 weeks after DPC sensitization. Sample treatment: therapeutic diphenylcyclopropenone sensitization with weekly scalp DPC. Unfractionated whole blood was the source from which total RNA was extracted. Germline V gives CDR1 SGHNT, CDR2 YYREEE (reference sequence). This CDR3 region has 14 residues. V gave up 3 bases and J gave up 3 bases, with 10 bases separating them. These data originate in a study of human T cells and chemical hapten exposure. Background on the study: DPC (0.01%) was patch tested on the upper back and read at 6 days.

TCRdb used MiXCR to reprocess the RACE reads, holding one entry per CDR3 protein. Of 95,000 or so distinct CDR3 sequences in the sample, about 10% were seen once. Study-wide results and caveats: High-frequency TCRs, those above 1 in 1000, stayed the same after DPC sensitization. Expanded TCRs clustered into significantly more large CDR3 similarity groups than controls, the analysis revealed.

Material: whole blood, obtained in connection with sensitization to the hapten diphenylcyclopropenone (DPC). The V gene is TRBV5-4, the J gene TRBJ2-1; D is undetermined. The source of this sequence is a man aged 40-50 years with alopecia areata. Some clones in this sample may be carry-over from other donors' samples. CDR3 sequence (DNA): TGTGCCAGCAGCTCCGTGGGGAACTACAATGAGCAGTTCTTC. Protein sequence: CASSSVGNYNEQFF.